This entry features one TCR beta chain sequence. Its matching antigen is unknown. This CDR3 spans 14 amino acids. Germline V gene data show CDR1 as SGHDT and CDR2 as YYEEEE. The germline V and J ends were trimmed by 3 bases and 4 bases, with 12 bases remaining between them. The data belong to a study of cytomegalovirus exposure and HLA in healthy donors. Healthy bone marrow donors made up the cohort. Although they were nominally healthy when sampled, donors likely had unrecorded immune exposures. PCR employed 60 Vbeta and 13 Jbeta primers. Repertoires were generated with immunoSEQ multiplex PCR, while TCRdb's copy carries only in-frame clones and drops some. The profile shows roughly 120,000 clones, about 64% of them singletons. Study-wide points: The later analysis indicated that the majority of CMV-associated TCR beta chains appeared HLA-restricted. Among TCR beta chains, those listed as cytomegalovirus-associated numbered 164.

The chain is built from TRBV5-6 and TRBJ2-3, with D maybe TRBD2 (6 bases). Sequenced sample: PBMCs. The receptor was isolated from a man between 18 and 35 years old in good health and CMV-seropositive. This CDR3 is CASSSRPGADTQYF. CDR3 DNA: TGTGCCAGCAGCTCGCGGCCGGGAGCAGATACGCAGTATTTT.